The 20 T cell receptor beta chains in this list originate from one sample, sequenced in a study of human T cells and chemical hapten exposure. TCRdb passed the RACE reads through MiXCR, listing each CDR3 protein once. The sample lists some 89,000 distinct CDR3 sequences, 25% to 35% occurring once. This sample's time point: patch test 3, about 24 weeks after DPC sensitization. Regarding treatment: therapeutic diphenylcyclopropenone sensitization with weekly scalp DPC. Source: whole blood, taken in connection with sensitization to the hapten diphenylcyclopropenone (DPC). Receptors were obtained from a man in his forties or fifties with alopecia areata. Some clones in this sample may be carry-over from other donors' samples.

This clonotype was found a few times. The chain employs TRBV28 and TRBJ2-7; the D is unclear. The CDR3 runs to 12 residues. V lost 5 bases and J 4 bases, leaving 9 bases between the germline ends. Germline V gene data show CDR1 as MDHEN and CDR2 as SYDVKM. The CDR3: CASSPHGYEQYF. In DNA form, the CDR3 reads TGTGCCAGCAGTCCCCACGGGTACGAGCAGTACTTC.

CDR3 in DNA: TGTGCCAGCAGTCCCTTCGGGGTAGCGGGATGCACAGATACGCAGTATTTT. Its protein is CASSPFGVAGCTDTQYF. J is TRBJ2-3 and V is TRBV27, with 8 positions matching TRBD2. Trimming cost V 5 bases and J 1 base; bases outside gene matches: 11. The CDR3 runs 17 residues. CDR1 is MNHEY, CDR2 SMNVEV, per germline (reference sequence).

CDR3 amino acids: CATSSRDRGRGETQYF. Written as DNA, the CDR3 is TGTGCCACCAGCTCCCGGGACAGGGGGCGAGGAGAGACCCAGTACTTC. The genes are TRBV15 and TRBJ2-5, with TRBD1 matching 12 bases. Unmatched junction bases numbered 8, after V lost 5 bases and J lost 4 bases. There are 16 residues in the CDR3. In germline, CDR1 is LNHNV, CDR2 YYDKDF (reference sequence).

The chain joins TRBV14 to TRBJ2-2; D perhaps matches TRBD1 (5 bases). Between the trimmed V and J ends, which lost 4 bases and 7 bases, there was a span of 16 bases. This CDR3 contains 15 residues. CDR1 is SGHDN, CDR2 FVKESK, per germline. CDR3: CASSPRIRQCGELFF. The CDR3 DNA reads as TGTGCCAGCAGCCCGCGAATCAGACAGTGCGGGGAGCTGTTTTTT.

V gene TRBV29-1 combines with J gene TRBJ2-3; the D gene is possibly TRBD1 (6 bases). V was pared by 4 bases and J by 3 bases, with 8 bases between. CDR1 is SQVTM, CDR2 ANQGSEA, per germline. This CDR3 is built from 12 residues. CDR3 loop: CSVVTGTDTQYF. The CDR3 DNA reads TGCAGCGTTGTTACAGGGACAGATACGCAGTATTTT.

The rearrangement joins TRBV5-1 to TRBJ2-2; possible D gene TRBD1, 5 bases. The germline CDR1 and CDR2 sequences are SGHRS and YFSETQ. V was trimmed by 4 bases and J by 1 base, leaving 17 bases between them. This CDR3 region has 17 residues. The CDR3 bases are TGCGCCAGCAGCGGGGCCGGGCGCCGAAAGAACACCGGGGAGCTGTTTTTT. Translation gives CASSGAGRRKNTGELFF. Based on the CDR3 plus reference TRBV5-1 and TRBJ2-2, the full variable domain is KAGVTQTPRYLIKTRGQQVTLSCSPISGHRSVSWYQQTPGQGLQFLFEYFSETQRNKGNFPGRFSGRQFSNSRSEMNVSTLELGDSALYLCASSGAGRRKNTGELFFGEGSRLTVL.

The chain joins TRBV7-9 to TRBJ2-4; D gene unclear. This CDR3 comprises 13 residues. Germline V gene lookup returns CDR1 SEHNR and CDR2 FQNEAQ (reference sequence). The V and J ends lost 3 bases and 6 bases respectively, with 9 bases between them. CDR3 sequence (DNA): TGTGCCAGCAGCTTCCAAGGTCCAAACATTCAGTACTTC. Amino acid sequence: CASSFQGPNIQYF.

The J gene is TRBJ2-7, the V gene TRBV27; D possibly corresponds to TRBD1 (6 bases). This CDR3 has 12 amino acids. The germline V and J ends were trimmed by 3 bases and 4 bases, with 7 bases remaining between them. CDR1 is MNHEY, CDR2 SMNVEV, per germline (reference sequence). The CDR3 loop reads CASSFTGYEQYF. The CDR3 DNA reads TGTGCCAGCAGTTTCACAGGGTACGAGCAGTACTTC.

By proportion, this clonotype is medium-sized. The chain employs TRBV10-3 and TRBJ2-5; either TRBD1 or TRBD2 may supply D (5 bases each). The germline V and J ends were trimmed by 6 bases and 5 bases, with 13 bases remaining between them. Per germline, CDR1 ENHRY and CDR2 SYGVKD. The CDR3 loop spans 13 amino acids. CDR3 protein: CAIRPGPGETQYF. Here the CDR3 DNA reads TGTGCCATCAGGCCGGGGCCGGGGGAGACCCAGTACTTC.

This clonotype occurred a few times. The V gene is TRBV6-2 or TRBV6-3, the J gene TRBJ2-1; 12 bases are a match to TRBD2. Losses at the gene ends were 5 bases for V and 9 bases for J; bases not matched to a gene: 8. The CDR3 covers 15 residues. Germline CDR1 is MNHEY and CDR2 is SVGEGT. The chain's CDR3 is CASSVPSGRGVEQFF. The CDR3 region has the DNA TGTGCCAGCAGTGTACCTAGCGGGAGGGGCGTTGAGCAGTTCTTC.

In its sample, this clonotype was seen a few times. The rearrangement uses TRBV2 and TRBJ2-7, with 8 bases matching TRBD2. The CDR3 loop spans 18 amino acids. V shed 0 bases and J 3 bases; nucleotides not matched to a gene: 13. From germline, CDR1 is SNHLY and CDR2 FYNNEI. The CDR3 bases are TGTGCCAGCAGTGAAGCGCTGGTAATTAGCGGGACCGGCTACGAGCAGTACTTC. This codes for CASSEALVISGTGYEQYF.

J is TRBJ1-5 and V is TRBV20-1; D call uncertain. V was trimmed by 0 bases and J by 3 bases, leaving 6 bases between them. This CDR3 region has 13 residues. From germline, CDR1 is DFQATT and CDR2 SNEGSKA (reference sequence). CDR3 nucleotides: TGCAGTGCTAGAGAAAGTTCCAATCAGCCCCAGCATTTT. It encodes CSARESSNQPQHF.

This clonotype has just a few counts. CDR3 amino acids: CASSRDRVESETQYF. DNA for the CDR3: TGTGCCAGCAGCCGGGACAGGGTAGAGTCAGAGACCCAGTACTTC. This chain links TRBV7-2 with TRBJ2-5, with 9 positions matching TRBD1. The CDR3 has 15 residues. V was pared by 5 bases and J by 4 bases, with 8 bases of the junction left unmatched. Germline CDR1 is SGHTA and CDR2 is FQGNSA.

There are a few counts of this clonotype. The rearrangement links TRBV28 to TRBJ1-2, with D hard to call. Germline lookup yields CDR1 MDHEN and CDR2 SYDVKM. There are 13 residues in the CDR3. The V end lost 5 bases, the J end lost 3 bases, and 10 bases lay between the germline ends. CDR3 sequence reads: CASSPEEDYGYTF. In DNA form, the CDR3 reads TGTGCCAGCAGTCCGGAAGAAGACTATGGCTACACCTTC.

The CDR3 bases are TGTGCCATACCACGGACTAGCGGGAGAGGCGAGCAGTACTTC. Translated: CAIPRTSGRGEQYF. This rearrangement joins TRBV12-3 or TRBV12-4 to TRBJ2-7; 13 nucleotides align to TRBD2. CDR3 length: 14 residues. The ends lost 10 bases at V and 6 bases at J; junction bases unmatched: 9.

The chain uses TRBV30 and TRBJ2-7, with D perhaps assigned TRBD1 or TRBD2 (5 bases each). The ends were cut back, 4 bases at V and 2 bases at J, with 24 bases in the middle. Germline CDR1 and CDR2: GTSNPN and SVGIG (reference sequence). There are 17 residues in the CDR3. Here the CDR3 reads CAWTKPGFAGATYEQYF. In nucleotides, the CDR3 is TGTGCCTGGACCAAGCCGGGTTTCGCCGGGGCCACCTACGAGCAGTACTTC.

This clonotype was detected only a few times. This chain joins TRBV7-3 and TRBJ2-6; D is possibly TRBD1 or TRBD2 (5 bases each). Germline CDR1 and CDR2: SGHTA and FQGTGA. With 4 bases removed from V and 0 bases from J, the gap between germline ends came to 10 bases. The CDR3 sequence is 16 residues long. The CDR3 DNA is TGTGCCAGCAGCTACGGGACCTACTCTGGGGCCAACGTCCTGACTTTC. Protein sequence: CASSYGTYSGANVLTF.

This clonotype was seen only a few times. The chain combines TRBV20-1 with TRBJ2-6; D perhaps matches TRBD2 (6 bases). The CDR3 has 13 amino acids. With 7 bases removed from V and 2 bases from J, the gap between germline ends came to 9 bases. Germline V CDR1 and CDR2: DFQATT, SNEGSKA (reference sequence). For the CDR3, the DNA is TGCAGTGGGGGGGAGGCTGGGGCCAACGTCCTGACTTTC. It specifies CSGGEAGANVLTF.

J is TRBJ2-3 and V is TRBV20-1; D may match TRBD1 or TRBD2 (6 bases each). The V gene lost 3 bases and the J gene lost 8 bases, with 9 bases spanning the gap. Germline lookup yields CDR1 DFQATT and CDR2 SNEGSKA (reference sequence). The CDR3 spans 11 residues. CDR3 residues: CSASGGPTQYF. In DNA form, the CDR3 reads TGCAGTGCTAGTGGGGGGCCTACGCAGTATTTT.

The V gene is TRBV7-9, the J gene TRBJ2-7, with TRBD2 matching over 8 bases. The junction had 12 bases not matched to a gene; V was cut back by 5 bases and J by 6 bases. Per the germline V gene, CDR1 is SEHNR and CDR2 is FQNEAQ (reference sequence). The CDR3 is 15 amino acids. In DNA, the CDR3 is TGTGCCAGCAGCCCCTCTAGCGGGCCGGTTTCCGAGCAGTACTTC. Its protein product is CASSPSSGPVSEQYF.